The T cell receptor beta chain under discussion was sequenced for a study of T cell responses to AZD1222 COVID-19 vaccine. About this clone: Antigen unknown.

Pooled together were second doses at about 4 or about 12 weeks. The table came from immunoSEQ multiplex PCR; TCRdb's copy has only in-frame clones and leaves some out. The data show about 94,000 clones, roughly 88% seen once. CDR3 length: 15 residues. Per germline, CDR1 MNHEY and CDR2 SVGAGI. J gave up 3 bases and V 2 bases, and 3 bases lay outside the gene matches. The study, taken as a whole, reports: Donors were mostly white British, more females; clonal diversity possibly underestimated.

The sample here was peripheral blood, taken 28 days after the second AZD1222 dose. V and J are TRBV6-5 and TRBJ2-5, with TRBD2 matching 10 bases. The source is an adult who received the AZD1222 COVID-19 vaccine. CDR3 bases: TGTGCCAGCAGTTACAAGCGGGGGGGAAAAGAGACCCAGTACTTC. Encoded protein: CASSYKRGGKETQYF.